Presented here are 3 T cell receptor beta chains from one specimen sequenced in a study of blood T cell repertoires in COVID-19. The table came from immunoSEQ multiplex PCR; TCRdb's copy has only in-frame clones and leaves some out. In the table there are 15,000 to 20,000 clones, roughly 86% of which are singletons. The source material was peripheral blood. The receptors come from a man between 65 and 80 years old with acute or convalescent COVID-19.

A single count supports this clone. A read error may explain this, as a much larger clone is one base away. This rearrangement joins TRBV9 to TRBJ2-2; D unclear. The germline V gene has CDR1 SGDLS and CDR2 YYNGEE. This CDR3 comprises 13 residues. Here the CDR3 reads CTSTVKNTGELFF. CDR3 DNA: TGTACCAGCACGGTCAAGAACACCGGGGAGCTGTTTTTT.

This chain links TRBV28 with TRBJ2-2; 7 bases match TRBD2. The CDR3 totals 16 residues. Trimming took 4 bases from V and 1 from J; bases not matched to a gene: 6. CDR1 is MDHEN, CDR2 SYDVKM, per germline. This CDR3 reads CASSYNLAVNTGELFF. The CDR3 region has the DNA TGTGCCAGCAGTTATAACCTAGCGGTGAACACCGGGGAGCTGTTTTTT.

V and J are TRBV6-5 and TRBJ2-2, with TRBD2 matching 7 bases. Germline assignment: CDR1 MNHEY and CDR2 SVGAGI. V dropped 4 bases and J dropped 8; count of bases not matched to a gene: 10. CDR3 length: 15 amino acids. The CDR3 sequence is CASSLRGTTQGELFF. CDR3 nucleotides: TGTGCCAGCAGTTTGCGCGGGACTACCCAAGGGGAGCTGTTTTTT.